A selection of T cell receptor beta chains follows, all from one sample in a study of cytomegalovirus exposure and HLA in healthy donors. Clones were read by immunoSEQ multiplex PCR, and TCRdb kept only the in-frame ones, dropping some. Among almost 200,000 clones listed, around 77% were seen once. Material: PBMCs. All receptors come from a man aged 25-40 years in good health and CMV-seronegative. Both conserved end residues are part of each CDR3. A D gene is named only where the DNA matches it firmly. Clone size, where shown, is once, few, many, or a class for clones that have expanded.

V: TRBV6-5
J: TRBJ2-3
D: TRBD2
size: -
CDR3: CASRLDGGTDTQYF
DNA: TGTGCCAGCCGCTTAGACGGGGGGACAGATACGCAGTATTTT

V: TRBV19
J: TRBJ2-3
D: -
size: -
CDR3: CASREAGFGDTQYF
DNA: TGTGCCAGTAGAGAAGCAGGGTTTGGCGATACGCAGTATTTT

V: TRBV6-1
J: TRBJ2-3
D: -
size: -
CDR3: CASSFTRDTQYF
DNA: TGTGCCAGCAGCTTCACCCGGGATACGCAGTATTTT

V: TRBV10-1
J: TRBJ2-7
D: -
size: -
CDR3: CASSETSGEQYF
DNA: TGCGCCAGCAGTGAAACCTCGGGCGAGCAGTACTTC

V: TRBV27
J: TRBJ2-7
D: TRBD2
size: -
CDR3: CASSSSGSLTYEQYF
DNA: TGTGCCAGCAGCAGTAGCGGGAGTCTTACGTACGAGCAGTACTTC

V: TRBV6-5
J: TRBJ1-6
D: -
size: -
CDR3: CASSYLGGSLSSPLHF
DNA: TGTGCCAGCAGTTATCTGGGGGGGTCCCTGAGTTCACCCCTCCACTTT

V: TRBV30
J: TRBJ1-1
D: TRBD1
size: -
CDR3: CAWVGQGAPEAFF
DNA: TGTGCCTGGGTGGGACAGGGCGCACCTGAAGCTTTCTTT

V: TRBV5-4
J: TRBJ2-4
D: -
size: -
CDR3: CASSYTGLTRGNIQYF
DNA: TGTGCCAGCAGTTATACCGGCCTTACGAGAGGAAACATTCAGTACTTC

V: TRBV6-1
J: TRBJ2-4
D: TRBD1
size: once
CDR3: CASALDRGRNIQYF
DNA: TGTGCCAGCGCTCTTGACAGGGGGAGGAACATTCAGTACTTC

V: TRBV19
J: TRBJ2-4
D: -
size: -
CDR3: CASNEPGLKNIQYF
DNA: TGTGCCAGTAACGAGCCGGGACTCAAAAACATTCAGTACTTC

V: TRBV6-5
J: TRBJ2-3
D: -
size: -
CDR3: CASSPRSSTDTQYF
DNA: TGTGCCAGCAGTCCCCGGTCCTCCACAGATACGCAGTATTTT

V: TRBV27
J: TRBJ2-7
D: -
size: -
CDR3: CASSLTTSASSYEQYF
DNA: TGTGCCAGCAGTTTAACGACTAGTGCGTCATCCTACGAGCAGTACTTC

V: TRBV2
J: TRBJ1-2
D: -
size: -
CDR3: CASNKGQHYGYTF
DNA: TGTGCCAGCAACAAGGGGCAGCACTATGGCTACACCTTC

V: TRBV27
J: TRBJ2-1
D: TRBD2
size: -
CDR3: CAVRGSSYNEQFF
DNA: TGTGCCGTCCGCGGGAGCTCCTACAATGAGCAGTTCTTC

V: TRBV29-1
J: TRBJ2-2
D: -
size: few
CDR3: CSGRGQLNTGELFF
DNA: TGCAGCGGGAGGGGACAGCTGAACACCGGGGAGCTGTTTTTT

V: TRBV9
J: TRBJ1-2
D: TRBD1
size: -
CDR3: CASSRDREDGYTF
DNA: TGTGCCAGCAGCCGGGACAGGGAAGATGGCTACACCTTC

V: TRBV19
J: TRBJ1-5
D: -
size: few
CDR3: CASSIYAGYQPQHF
DNA: TGTGCCAGTAGTATCTATGCAGGGTATCAGCCCCAGCATTTT

V: TRBV11-2
J: TRBJ2-7
D: -
size: -
CDR3: CASSLAGQSYEQYF
DNA: TGTGCCAGCAGCTTAGCTGGGCAGTCCTACGAGCAGTACTTC

V: TRBV6-1
J: TRBJ2-7
D: -
size: -
CDR3: CAIRTASLYEQYF
DNA: TGTGCCATAAGGACAGCGAGCCTGTACGAGCAGTACTTC

V: TRBV28
J: TRBJ1-2
D: -
size: -
CDR3: CASSLNYGYTF
DNA: TGTGCCAGCAGTCTCAACTATGGCTACACCTTC

V: TRBV27
J: TRBJ1-3
D: TRBD1
size: -
CDR3: CASQTGTGNTIYF
DNA: TGTGCCAGCCAGACAGGGACGGGAAACACCATATATTTT

V: TRBV6-1
J: TRBJ2-2
D: TRBD1
size: -
CDR3: CASSRTGLVTGELFF
DNA: TGTGCCAGCAGTAGGACAGGGTTGGTCACCGGGGAGCTGTTTTTT